What follows are 11 T cell receptor beta chains derived from one specimen sequenced in a study of cytomegalovirus exposure and HLA in healthy donors. Vbeta (60) and Jbeta (13) primers were used in the PCR. Generated by immunoSEQ multiplex PCR, the TCRdb table keeps only in-frame clones and is missing some. This table has 160,000 or so clones, 70% to 85% appearing once. Material: PBMCs. Receptors were obtained from a middle-aged man in good health and CMV-seronegative.

The chain is built from TRBV28 and TRBJ1-2, with D perhaps TRBD1 (6 bases). V dropped 2 bases and J dropped 4 bases, with 8 bases sitting between them. The CDR3 runs to 13 residues. Per germline, CDR1 MDHEN and CDR2 SYDVKM. The DNA of the CDR3 is TGTGCCAGCAGTTTAGGGGGCGCCTATGGCTACACCTTC. It codes for CASSLGGAYGYTF.

The chain uses TRBV7-9 and TRBJ1-1; D not resolved. The CDR3 is 13 amino acids. The germline CDR1 and CDR2 sequences are SEHNR and FQNEAQ (reference sequence). V lost 7 bases, J lost 0 bases, and 9 bases lay in between. The CDR3 is CASTRSMNTEAFF. DNA for the CDR3: TGTGCCAGCACCCGGTCCATGAACACTGAAGCTTTCTTT.

The V and J genes are TRBV5-1 and TRBJ2-7; perhaps TRBD1 as D (5 bases). Germline V gene sequence: CDR1 SGHRS, CDR2 YFSETQ. With 0 bases removed from V and 6 bases from J, the gap between germline ends came to 16 bases. The CDR3 has 15 residues. The CDR3 region is CASSLEGPTDSEQYF. CDR3 nucleotides: TGCGCCAGCAGCTTGGAAGGGCCGACAGATAGCGAGCAGTACTTC.

The chain is built from TRBV7-2 and TRBJ1-2; D ambiguous. V was clipped by 1 base and J by 4 bases, with 13 bases between them. The germline V gene encodes CDR1 SGHTA and CDR2 FQGNSA. The CDR3 has 15 amino acids. The CDR3 region has the DNA TGTGCCAGCAGCTTAGGTAGCAGAGTCCTCTATGGCTACACCTTC. It yields the protein CASSLGSRVLYGYTF.

CDR3 sequence: CASQRGTASGRYTF. Here the CDR3 DNA reads TGTGCCAGCCAAAGGGGGACGGCCAGCGGACGCTACACCTTC. J is TRBJ1-2 and V is TRBV6-5; D might be TRBD1 (6 bases). V was cut by 8 bases and J by 9 bases, with 22 bases left in between. Germline V gene lookup returns CDR1 MNHEY and CDR2 SVGAGI. This CDR3 comprises 14 residues.

The V gene is TRBV4-1, the J gene TRBJ2-2, with 10 bases that match TRBD1. J lost 3 bases, V lost 4 bases, and 5 bases had no gene match. Germline assignment: CDR1 MGHRA and CDR2 YSYEKL. The length of the CDR3 is 16 residues. The CDR3 protein is CASSPRDRGDTGELFF. CDR3 coding DNA: TGCGCCAGCAGCCCTCGGGACAGGGGTGACACCGGGGAGCTGTTTTTT.

V is TRBV9 and J is TRBJ2-5, with 9 bases lining up with TRBD1. V dropped 5 bases and J dropped 4; count of bases not matched to a gene: 12. This CDR3 spans 16 amino acids. Germline V gene data show CDR1 as SGDLS and CDR2 as YYNGEE. Here the CDR3 reads CASSETGGLSGETQYF. The CDR3 DNA reads as TGTGCCAGCAGTGAGACAGGGGGATTATCGGGAGAGACCCAGTACTTC.

The chain recombines TRBV19 with TRBJ2-7, with TRBD2 matching over 7 bases. V shed 6 bases, J shed 3 bases, and the junction held 14 bases outside the gene matches. Germline V gene sequence: CDR1 LNHDA, CDR2 SQIVND (reference sequence). CDR3 length equals 16 residues. This CDR3 reads CASRGGPSGLDYEQYF. Here the CDR3 DNA reads TGTGCCAGTAGAGGTGGCCCTAGCGGCCTAGACTACGAGCAGTACTTC.

The V call is TRBV18, the J call TRBJ2-1, with 14 bases fitting TRBD2. This CDR3 comprises 19 residues. With V trimmed by 2 bases and J by 0 bases, 6 bases remained unmatched. Germline V gene lookup returns CDR1 KGHSH and CDR2 LQKENI. The CDR3 DNA reads TGTGCCAGCTCACCAGGACTAGCGGGGGGCCCGAGCTCCTACAATGAGCAGTTCTTC. It codes for CASSPGLAGGPSSYNEQFF.

The gene calls are TRBV19 and TRBJ2-7; 7 nucleotides agree with TRBD1. V gave up 6 bases and J gave up 3 bases; unmatched junction bases: 5. CDR3 length: 13 residues. Germline CDR1 LNHDA, CDR2 SQIVND (reference sequence). The CDR3 DNA reads as TGTGCCAGTAGCATGGGACAGAGCTACGAGCAGTACTTC. Translation: CASSMGQSYEQYF.

The sample holds a few counts of this clone. The chain recombines TRBV6-1 with TRBJ2-1, with 10 positions matching TRBD2. This CDR3 is 15 amino acids long. The junction had 6 bases not matched to a gene; V was cut back by 1 base and J by 9 bases. Germline V gives CDR1 MNHNS, CDR2 SASEGT. CDR3 nucleotides: TGTGCCAGCAGTGAAGTGAGCGGGGGGGCAGTTGAGCAGTTCTTC. The encoded protein is CASSEVSGGAVEQFF.